The entry below describes one TCR beta chain. Its specificity is unknown. This specimen belongs to a study of long-term antiretroviral therapy in people with HIV. Study-wide findings and caveats: It was not possible to obtain data on ART adherence, viral resistance or therapy changes. Those clones which expanded before ART made up the dominant part of the repertoire at all time points.

This CDR3 comprises 16 residues. Trimming pared 4 bases from V and 2 bases from J, leaving 16 bases between. Looked up from germline, CDR1 is MNHNS and CDR2 is SASEGT. Survey-level immunoSEQ v3.0 assays were run. Sequenced by immunoSEQ multiplex PCR; TCRdb stores in-frame clones only, minus some. The profile shows 24,000 or so clones, around 88% of them singletons. Sequencing used unsorted PBMCs, obtained 3 years after starting antiretroviral therapy. V and J are TRBV6-1 and TRBJ2-3, with D possibly being TRBD2 (7 bases). The TCR comes from a man younger than 30 with HIV. CDR3 in amino acids: CASSGLAGGPTDTQYF. The CDR3 DNA reads as TGTGCCAGCAGTGGACTAGCTGGGGGCCCCACAGATACGCAGTATTTT.